The 17 T cell receptor beta chains given below trace back to one sample, sequenced in a study of blood T cell repertoires in COVID-19. Assay: immunoSEQ multiplex PCR; the TCRdb copy retains only in-frame clones and omits some. The table lists under 200,000 clones, roughly 84% of them singletons. Specimen: PBMCs or T cells enriched from blood (not recorded which). These receptors were collected from a woman aged 30 to 39 who had been exposed to COVID-19.

The V call is TRBV19, the J call TRBJ2-3, with D possibly TRBD1 on 5 matching bases. The germline V gene has CDR1 LNHDA and CDR2 SQIVND (reference sequence). This CDR3 region has 14 residues. Trimming took off 2 bases at V and 4 bases at J, with 10 bases between the two ends. The chain's CDR3 is CASSITGHADTQYF. The CDR3 DNA sequence: TGTGCCAGTAGTATAACCGGACACGCAGATACGCAGTATTTT.

In this sample, this clone turned up a few times. The chain carries TRBV6-6 and TRBJ2-5; D remains ambiguous. This CDR3 contains 12 residues. CDR1 and CDR2 (germline): MNHNY, SVGAGI (reference sequence). Deletions cut 8 bases from V and 2 bases from J, with 9 bases between. Here the CDR3 DNA reads TGTGCCAGCGGGCCGCTACAAGAGACCCAGTACTTC. This encodes CASGPLQETQYF.

The chain couples TRBV5-1 to TRBJ1-1, with 10 nucleotides matching TRBD1. V gave up 2 bases and J gave up 3 bases; unmatched junction bases: 4. Germline V gene lookup returns CDR1 SGHRS and CDR2 YFSETQ. The CDR3 runs 15 residues. The CDR3 loop is CASSFPGQGYTEAFF. The DNA for the CDR3 is TGCGCCAGCAGCTTCCCGGGACAGGGGTACACTGAAGCTTTCTTT.

The V and J genes are TRBV19 and TRBJ2-4; the match to TRBD1 covers 8 bases. CDR3 size: 15 residues. The germline CDR1 and CDR2 sequences are LNHDA and SQIVND (reference sequence). V gave up 5 bases and J gave up 5 bases; unmatched junction bases: 8. The CDR3 sequence: CASSVKKGQENIQYF. CDR3 nucleotide sequence: TGTGCCAGTAGTGTCAAAAAGGGACAGGAAAACATTCAGTACTTC. The whole variable domain, remainder taken from reference TRBV19 and TRBJ2-4, is DGGITQSPKYLFRKEGQNVTLSCEQNLNHDAMYWYRQDPGQGLRLIYYSQIVNDFQKGDIAEGYSVSREKKESFPLTVTSAQKNPTAFYLCASSVKKGQENIQYFGAGTRLSVL.

The chain recombines TRBV6-5 with TRBJ2-2, with a weak D call TRBD1 (6 bases). In germline, CDR1 is MNHEY, CDR2 SVGAGI. This CDR3 region has 15 residues. With 4 bases removed from V and 2 bases from J, the gap between germline ends came to 11 bases. CDR3 nucleotide sequence: TGTGCCAGCAGTTCGACAGGCACAAACACCGGGGAGCTGTTTTTT. This encodes CASSSTGTNTGELFF.

This clone occurred once. CDR3 protein: CASSQDQGGTDTQYF. CDR3 DNA sequence: TGCGCCAGCAGCCAAGATCAGGGTGGCACAGATACGCAGTATTTT. This chain uses TRBV4-3 with TRBJ2-3, with TRBD1 as a possible D gene (5 bases). CDR3 length: 15 residues. Germline V gene data show CDR1 as LGHNA and CDR2 as YSLEER. V lost 0 bases to trimming and J lost 1 base, with 8 bases between them.

The CDR3 sequence: CASKPGGSAYEQYF. CDR3 bases: TGTGCCAGCAAACCCGGAGGGTCGGCCTACGAGCAGTACTTC. The rearrangement joins TRBV27 to TRBJ2-7; possible D gene TRBD2, 6 bases. Germline CDR1 is MNHEY and CDR2 is SMNVEV (reference sequence). The ends were cut back, 7 bases at V and 2 bases at J, with 15 bases in the middle. This CDR3 is 14 amino acids long.

The chain uses TRBV19 and TRBJ1-1; D remains ambiguous. Germline CDR1 LNHDA, CDR2 SQIVND (reference sequence). The CDR3 has 14 amino acids. Trimming removed 0 bases at V and 6 bases at J, with 11 bases between. CDR3 loop: CASSIDFGSAEAFF. CDR3 in DNA: TGTGCCAGTAGTATAGACTTCGGCAGCGCTGAAGCTTTCTTT.

The chain combines TRBV5-1 with TRBJ2-7; D is possibly TRBD2 (5 bases). The CDR3 has 14 amino acids. Deletions cut 2 bases from V and 4 bases from J, with 13 bases between. Germline CDR1 is SGHRS and CDR2 is YFSETQ. DNA for the CDR3: TGCGCCAGCAGCTTAGAGGGCACGGCGTACGAGCAGTACTTC. Amino acids: CASSLEGTAYEQYF. Supplemented by reference TRBV5-1 and TRBJ2-7, the full variable domain reads KAGVTQTPRYLIKTRGQQVTLSCSPISGHRSVSWYQQTPGQGLQFLFEYFSETQRNKGNFPGRFSGRQFSNSRSEMNVSTLELGDSALYLCASSLEGTAYEQYFGPGTRLTVT.

The V gene is TRBV3-1 (or the pseudogene TRBV3-2), the J gene TRBJ1-3; 9 nucleotides match TRBD1. V was pared by 6 bases and J by 8 bases, with 5 bases of the junction left unmatched. This CDR3 has 13 amino acids. Per germline, CDR1 LGHDT and CDR2 YNNKEL (reference sequence). CDR3 loop: CASRTGGLDTIYF. For the CDR3, the DNA is TGTGCCAGCAGAACAGGGGGCTTAGACACCATATATTTT.

This chain links TRBV6-2 or TRBV6-3 with TRBJ2-7; the match to TRBD1 covers 7 bases. The V and J ends lost 5 bases and 3 bases, in that order; junction bases with no gene match: 13. Per the germline V gene, CDR1 is MNHEY and CDR2 is SVGEGT. The CDR3 extends over 16 amino acids. Here the CDR3 reads CASSPDRFRGGYEQYF. CDR3 in DNA: TGTGCCAGCAGTCCGGACAGGTTTCGAGGGGGCTACGAGCAGTACTTC.

The chain has TRBV5-6 and TRBJ2-1; D remains unclear. Trimming removed 1 base from V and 1 base from J, with 6 bases in between. Germline CDR1 SGHDT, CDR2 YYEEEE. The CDR3 runs to 14 residues. DNA of the CDR3: TGTGCCAGCAGCTTGACTGAATCCTACAATGAGCAGTTCTTC. It translates to CASSLTESYNEQFF.

This chain uses TRBV27 with TRBJ1-5; 7 nucleotides match TRBD1. The CDR3 sequence is 15 residues long. Germline lookup yields CDR1 MNHEY and CDR2 SMNVEV (reference sequence). The junction had 8 bases not matched to a gene; V was cut back by 2 bases and J by 7 bases. The CDR3 DNA reads TGTGCCAGCAGTTTAGGGCAGGGGGTCGGCCAGCCCCAGCATTTT. Translating it yields CASSLGQGVGQPQHF.

The rearrangement uses TRBV19 and TRBJ2-4; 7 bases are a match to TRBD2. Germline V lookup: CDR1 LNHDA, CDR2 SQIVND (reference sequence). V gave up 5 bases and J gave up 4 bases; unmatched junction bases: 11. CDR3 length: 16 residues. CDR3: CASSPQRLAGKNIQYF. The CDR3 nucleotides read TGTGCCAGTAGTCCCCAGAGGTTAGCGGGTAAAAACATTCAGTACTTC.

This clone was detected only a few times. In the same sample, other DNA sequences code for this CDR3. This chain links TRBV6-5 with TRBJ1-1; the match to TRBD1 covers 11 bases. The CDR3 covers 14 residues. The trim removed 4 bases at V and 4 bases at J, leaving 2 bases unmatched. Germline CDR1 is MNHEY and CDR2 is SVGAGI. CDR3 sequence reads: CASSSGTGGTEAFF. CDR3 bases: TGTGCCAGCAGTTCCGGGACAGGGGGCACTGAAGCTTTCTTT.

V is TRBV9 and J is TRBJ1-2; possible D gene TRBD1, 6 bases. The CDR3 runs 15 residues. V was cut by 3 bases and J by 4 bases, with 16 bases left in between. Germline V gene sequence: CDR1 SGDLS, CDR2 YYNGEE. CDR3 amino acids: CASSGYRQAAYGYTF. The CDR3 DNA reads TGTGCCAGCAGCGGGTACCGACAGGCTGCCTATGGCTACACCTTC.

The chain links TRBV7-2 to TRBJ2-3; TRBD2 aligns across 11 bases. The ends lost 2 bases at V and 9 bases at J; junction bases unmatched: 7. CDR3 size: 15 residues. CDR1 and CDR2 (germline): SGHTA, FQGNSA. The CDR3 loop is CASSLQASGGQTQYF. CDR3 sequence (DNA): TGTGCCAGCAGCTTACAGGCTAGCGGGGGGCAGACGCAGTATTTT.